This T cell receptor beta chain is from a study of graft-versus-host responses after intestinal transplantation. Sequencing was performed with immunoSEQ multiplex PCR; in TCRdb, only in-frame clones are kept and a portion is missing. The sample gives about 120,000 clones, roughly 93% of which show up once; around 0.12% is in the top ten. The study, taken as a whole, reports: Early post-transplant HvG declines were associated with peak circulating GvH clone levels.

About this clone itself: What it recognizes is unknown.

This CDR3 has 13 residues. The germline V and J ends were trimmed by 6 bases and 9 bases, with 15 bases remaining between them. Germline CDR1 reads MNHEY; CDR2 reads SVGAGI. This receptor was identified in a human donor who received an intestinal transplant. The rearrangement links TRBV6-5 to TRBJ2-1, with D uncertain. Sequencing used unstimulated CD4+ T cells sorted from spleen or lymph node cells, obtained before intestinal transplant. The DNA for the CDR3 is TGTGCCAGCAGCAGTAGCATACGGGCTGAGCAGTTCTTC. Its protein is CASSSSIRAEQFF.